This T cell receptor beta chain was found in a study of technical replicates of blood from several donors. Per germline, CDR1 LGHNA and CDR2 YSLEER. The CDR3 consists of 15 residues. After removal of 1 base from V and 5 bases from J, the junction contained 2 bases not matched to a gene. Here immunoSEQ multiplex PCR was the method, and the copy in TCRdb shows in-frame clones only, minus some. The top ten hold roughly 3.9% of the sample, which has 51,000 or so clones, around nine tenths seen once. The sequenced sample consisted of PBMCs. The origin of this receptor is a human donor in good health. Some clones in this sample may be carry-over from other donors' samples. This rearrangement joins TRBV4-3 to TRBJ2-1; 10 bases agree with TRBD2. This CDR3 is CASSQASGRNNEQFF. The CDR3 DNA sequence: TGCGCCAGCAGCCAAGCTAGCGGGAGAAACAATGAGCAGTTCTTC.